A single sample is the source of the 14 T cell receptor beta chains below, sequenced in a study of T-cell reconstitution after alpha-beta-depleted transplantation in children. Whole-study results and caveats: Fresh T-cell production supplied most of the T-cell counts and diversity seen one year after transplant.

Unique molecular identifiers were built into the TCRbeta library. TCRdb re-analysed the PCR reads in MiXCR, keeping a single row per CDR3 protein. The table has some 300,000 distinct CDR3 sequences, over 7% seen once. These receptors lack a known antigen. The input for sequencing was peripheral blood, taken 360 days after TCRalphabeta/CD19-depleted stem cell transplant. All receptors come from a female patient aged 2-9 years who had a stem cell transplant for Fanconi anemia, so the T cells may come from the graft donor.

The V gene is TRBV13, the J gene TRBJ1-6; TRBD1 agrees at 10 bases. This CDR3 has 15 amino acids. CDR1 and CDR2 (germline): PRHDT, FYEKMQ (reference sequence). The trim removed 1 base at V and 9 bases at J, leaving 3 bases unmatched. In nucleotides, the CDR3 is TGTGCCAGCAGCTTAGCAGGGACAGGGGCTTCACCCCTCCACTTT. Protein: CASSLAGTGASPLHF. The full variable domain, with the rest looked up from reference TRBV13 and TRBJ1-6, is AAGVIQSPRHLIKEKRETATLKCYPIPRHDTVYWYQQGPGQDPQFLISFYEKMQSDKGSIPDRFSAQQFSDYHSELNMSSLELGDSALYFCASSLAGTGASPLHFGNGTRLTVT.

The V call is TRBV18, the J call TRBJ1-1, with D uncertain. The CDR3 loop spans 15 amino acids. CDR1 is KGHSH, CDR2 LQKENI, per germline. Trimming left V 4 bases short and J 5 bases short, with 17 bases between. Here the CDR3 reads CASSRSREAVTEAFF. The CDR3 DNA sequence: TGTGCCAGCTCACGCTCCCGGGAAGCGGTTACTGAAGCTTTCTTT. Supplemented by reference TRBV18 and TRBJ1-1, the full variable domain reads NAGVMQNPRHLVRRRGQEARLRCSPMKGHSHVYWYRQLPEEGLKFMVYLQKENIIDESGMPKERFSAEFPKEGPSILRIQQVVRGDSAAYFCASSRSREAVTEAFFGQGTRLTVV.

This clonotype was recorded many times. The chain is built from TRBV5-1 and TRBJ2-3; D is perhaps TRBD2 (7 bases). This CDR3 region has 16 residues. V dropped 0 bases and J dropped 2 bases, with 13 bases sitting between them. Germline CDR1 SGHRS, CDR2 YFSETQ. The CDR3 loop is CASSLVGGGLTDTQYF. DNA for the CDR3: TGCGCCAGCAGCTTGGTAGGGGGGGGCCTCACAGATACGCAGTATTTT.

In its sample, this clonotype was seen a few times. The rearrangement links TRBV9 to TRBJ2-7; 9 bases align to TRBD1. Germline V gene sequence: CDR1 SGDLS, CDR2 YYNGEE. CDR3 size: 14 residues. J lost 4 bases, V lost 3 bases, and 5 bases had no gene match. The CDR3 sequence: CASSGRDRDYEQYF. The CDR3 DNA follows: TGTGCCAGCAGCGGCCGGGACAGGGATTACGAGCAGTACTTC.

The gene calls are TRBV7-6 and TRBJ1-3; maybe TRBD1 (5 bases). Germline CDR1 and CDR2: SGHVS and FNYEAQ. This CDR3 region has 17 residues. With 8 bases removed from V and 2 bases from J, the gap between germline ends came to 22 bases. The chain's CDR3 is CASGLRDRAVTGNTIYF. The CDR3 bases are TGTGCCAGCGGATTAAGGGACCGGGCAGTTACTGGAAACACCATATATTTT.

The rearrangement links TRBV6-7 to TRBJ2-7, with D perhaps matching TRBD1 (5 bases). TRBV6-7 is annotated as an ORF whose role is uncertain. The germline V and J ends were trimmed by 8 bases and 5 bases, with 16 bases remaining between them. This CDR3 is 13 amino acids long. As DNA, the CDR3 is TGTGCCAGCCCGGTGCAGGGCCGCCACGAGCAGTACGTC. Its protein product is CASPVQGRHEQYV.

This clonotype was seen a few times. The J gene is TRBJ2-7, the V gene TRBV18, with 14 bases fitting TRBD2. The germline CDR1 and CDR2 sequences are KGHSH and LQKENI. The junction had 2 bases not matched to a gene; V was cut back by 6 bases and J by 4 bases. The CDR3 spans 14 residues. CDR3 bases: TGTGCCAGCTCGGGACTAGCGGGGGTGTACGAGCAGTACTTC. Translating it yields CASSGLAGVYEQYF.

This clonotype has only a few counts. This sequence joins TRBV11-2 and TRBJ2-1; D ambiguous. Germline V gene sequence: CDR1 SGHAT, CDR2 FQNNGV. The length of the CDR3 is 11 residues. V was shortened by 3 bases and J by 15 bases, with 12 bases between the two germline ends. The CDR3 protein is CASSLRAVLFF. For the CDR3, the DNA is TGTGCCAGCAGCTTGAGAGCTGTCCTGTTCTTC.

In its sample, this clonotype was seen a few times. This sequence joins TRBV11-2 and TRBJ2-3, with a weak D call TRBD2 (6 bases). This CDR3 comprises 18 residues. The V and J ends lost 5 bases and 3 bases respectively, with 24 bases between them. Germline V gives CDR1 SGHAT, CDR2 FQNNGV. The CDR3 DNA is TGTGCCAGCAGCCCGATGCGACCGGGACTGCTGAAAACAGATACGCAGTATTTT. Its protein product is CASSPMRPGLLKTDTQYF. The full variable domain, rest sourced from reference TRBV11-2 and TRBJ2-3, is EAGVAQSPRYKIIEKRQSVAFWCNPISGHATLYWYQQILGQGPKLLIQFQNNGVVDDSQLPKDRFSAERLKGVDSTLKIQPAKLEDSAVYLCASSPMRPGLLKTDTQYFGPGTRLTVL.

The table lists this clonotype with many counts. V usage is TRBV5-1 and J usage is TRBJ2-3; D might be TRBD2 (5 bases). The V gene's germline CDR1 is SGHRS and CDR2 YFSETQ. V dropped 0 bases and J dropped 2 bases, with 10 bases sitting between them. This CDR3 has 15 residues. For the CDR3, the DNA is TGCGCCAGCAGCTTGGCGGCTAGCCTCACAGATACGCAGTATTTT. This gives the protein CASSLAASLTDTQYF.

Here the CDR3 reads CASSQEGGFGTEAFF. CDR3 in DNA: TGTGCCAGCAGCCAGGAAGGGGGCTTTGGCACTGAAGCTTTCTTT. J is TRBJ1-1 and V is TRBV3-1, with 7 bases fitting TRBD1. Germline assignment: CDR1 LGHDT and CDR2 YNNKEL (reference sequence). Trimming removed 3 bases from V and 4 bases from J; junction bases left unmatched: 8. The CDR3 is 15 amino acids.

In this sample, this clonotype turned up a few times. The chain links TRBV7-2 to TRBJ2-5; 9 bases agree with TRBD2. Germline CDR1 reads SGHTA; CDR2 reads FQGNSA. The CDR3 is 16 residues long. Trimming removed 0 bases from V and 1 base from J; junction bases left unmatched: 3. CDR3 nucleotides: TGTGCCAGCAGCTTAGCAGGCGGGGGGGCCCAAGAGACCCAGTACTTC. It yields the protein CASSLAGGGAQETQYF.

This clonotype was detected ten times or more. The chain carries TRBV20-1 and TRBJ1-2, with D maybe TRBD1 (5 bases). This CDR3 is built from 13 residues. Looked up from germline, CDR1 is DFQATT and CDR2 is SNEGSKA (reference sequence). V was cut by 3 bases and J by 2 bases, with 10 bases left in between. CDR3 sequence: CSARKTANYGYTF. The CDR3 DNA is TGCAGTGCTAGGAAGACAGCGAACTATGGCTACACCTTC.

This clonotype was found many times. The chain carries TRBV7-2 and TRBJ2-3; possible D gene TRBD2, 6 bases. CDR1 and CDR2 from the germline V gene are SGHTA and FQGNSA. The CDR3 consists of 14 residues. V was trimmed by 5 bases and J by 7 bases, leaving 16 bases between them. CDR3 in DNA: TGTGCCAGCAGCCGCCCAGCGGCGGGAAATACGCAGTATTTT. This translates into CASSRPAAGNTQYF.